This passage covers 31 T cell receptor beta chains from one sample sequenced in a study of T-cell memory formation after mild COVID-19. From the 5' RACE reads, TCRdb called clonotypes with MiXCR, one entry per CDR3 protein. The data contain approximately 400,000 distinct CDR3 sequences, 20% to 25% of them singletons. Specimen: PBMCs or a T cell subset sorted from them (not recorded which). The receptor set was obtained from an adult woman who had mild COVID-19 (a few samples of this study predate the infection). Cell type and time point are not known.

This clonotype has only a few counts. The chain employs TRBV9 and TRBJ2-1; TRBD1 agrees at 7 bases. The CDR3 has 13 residues. V lost 3 bases and J lost 6; bases outside the gene matches: 3. CDR1 is SGDLS, CDR2 YYNGEE, per germline. For the CDR3, the DNA is TGTGCCAGCAGCGGAAGACAGGGCAATGAGCAGTTCTTC. Its translation: CASSGRQGNEQFF. Using reference TRBV9 and TRBJ2-1 for the parts outside the CDR3, the full variable domain is DSGVTQTPKHLITATGQRVTLRCSPRSGDLSVYWYQQSLDQGLQFLIQYYNGEERAKGNILERFSAQQFPDLHSELNLSSLELGDSALYFCASSGRQGNEQFFGPGTRLTVL.

The genes are TRBV5-1 and TRBJ2-5; 7 bases are shared with TRBD1. In germline, CDR1 is SGHRS, CDR2 YFSETQ. The length of the CDR3 is 15 residues. The junction had 11 bases not matched to a gene; V was cut back by 8 bases and J by 1 base. This CDR3 reads CASSTQGQTQETQYF. CDR3 nucleotides: TGCGCCAGTTCCACCCAGGGACAGACCCAAGAGACCCAGTACTTC. Combining the CDR3 with reference TRBV5-1 and TRBJ2-5 gives the whole variable domain KAGVTQTPRYLIKTRGQQVTLSCSPISGHRSVSWYQQTPGQGLQFLFEYFSETQRNKGNFPGRFSGRQFSNSRSEMNVSTLELGDSALYLCASSTQGQTQETQYFGPGTRLLVL.

This clonotype was counted at least ten times. V usage is TRBV7-9 and J usage is TRBJ2-3; unclear D gene. This CDR3 has 15 residues. V lost 5 bases and J 0 bases, leaving 12 bases between the germline ends. Germline V lookup: CDR1 SEHNR, CDR2 FQNEAQ (reference sequence). CDR3: CASSVQPISTDTQYF. The CDR3 DNA follows: TGTGCCAGCAGCGTACAGCCTATAAGCACAGATACGCAGTATTTT.

The chain links TRBV7-9 to TRBJ1-1; D is unresolved. CDR3 length: 15 amino acids. Trimming took off 1 base at V and 2 bases at J, with 11 bases between the two ends. Germline values: CDR1 SEHNR, CDR2 FQNEAQ (reference sequence). CDR3 in DNA: TGTGCCAGCAGCTTAGTAGGGAGATCTAACACTGAAGCTTTCTTT. Residues: CASSLVGRSNTEAFF.

The sample holds a few counts of this clonotype. This sequence joins TRBV7-2 and TRBJ1-6; D not certain. The germline V and J ends were trimmed by 5 bases and 7 bases, with 12 bases remaining between them. The CDR3 is 14 amino acids. Germline CDR1 SGHTA, CDR2 FQGNSA. The CDR3 loop reads CASSRWGDNSPLHF. The CDR3 DNA sequence: TGTGCCAGCAGCCGCTGGGGAGACAATTCACCCCTCCACTTT.

This clonotype was observed a handful of times. The chain combines TRBV6-5 with TRBJ2-5; TRBD2 agrees at 8 bases. The germline gives CDR1 MNHEY, CDR2 SVGAGI. There are 15 residues in the CDR3. The ends lost 2 bases at V and 2 bases at J; junction bases unmatched: 4. Here the CDR3 reads CASSYASSGQETQYF. The CDR3 coding sequence is TGTGCCAGCAGTTACGCGTCTAGCGGGCAAGAGACCCAGTACTTC.

This chain joins TRBV3-1 and TRBJ1-1; no definite D call. V was trimmed by 0 bases and J by 2 bases, leaving 13 bases between them. Germline lookup yields CDR1 LGHDT and CDR2 YNNKEL (reference sequence). The CDR3 loop spans 16 amino acids. CDR3 sequence reads: CASSQDGFWGNTEAFF. CDR3 nucleotide sequence: TGTGCCAGCAGCCAAGACGGATTCTGGGGAAACACTGAAGCTTTCTTT.

This clonotype was counted a few times. The chain uses TRBV6-5 and TRBJ1-5; 9 bases align to TRBD1. V lost 4 bases and J lost 6; bases outside the gene matches: 4. CDR3 length equals 14 residues. Looked up from germline, CDR1 is MNHEY and CDR2 is SVGAGI. As DNA, the CDR3 is TGTGCCAGCAGTTTCCGACAGGGGGGTCAGCCCCAGCATTTT. It specifies CASSFRQGGQPQHF.

This clonotype has more than one count but fewer than ten. V and J are TRBV9 and TRBJ1-2; D is uncertain. This CDR3 comprises 14 residues. Germline loops: CDR1 SGDLS, CDR2 YYNGEE. Trimming stripped 2 bases from V and 0 bases from J, with 8 bases between. The CDR3 loop is CASSVSSSNYGYTF. Written as DNA, the CDR3 is TGTGCCAGCAGCGTGAGCAGTTCTAACTATGGCTACACCTTC.

The sample holds a few counts of this clonotype. This rearrangement joins TRBV11-1 to TRBJ2-5; weak D call: TRBD1 (6 bases). This CDR3 has 15 amino acids. V shed 4 bases and J shed 1 base, with 13 bases lying between them. The germline V gene has CDR1 SGHAT and CDR2 FQDESV (reference sequence). CDR3 nucleotides: TGTGCCAGCAGCTCGACAGGTCCCCCCCAAGAGACCCAGTACTTC. It is translated as CASSSTGPPQETQYF.

J is TRBJ2-5 and V is TRBV3-1; 8 nucleotides match TRBD1. Germline V gives CDR1 LGHDT, CDR2 YNNKEL (reference sequence). CDR3 size: 17 residues. With V trimmed by 1 base and J by 2 bases, 9 bases remained unmatched. For the CDR3, the DNA is TGTGCCAGCAGCCAAGGACCGGGACAGGACCCACAAGAGACCCAGTACTTC. Its translation is CASSQGPGQDPQETQYF.

The rearrangement joins TRBV7-9 to TRBJ2-5; D gene unclear. Deletions cut 5 bases from V and 3 bases from J, with 4 bases between. Germline CDR1 and CDR2: SEHNR and FQNEAQ (reference sequence). This CDR3 spans 11 amino acids. The CDR3 DNA follows: TGTGCCAGCAGCAATAAAGAGACCCAGTACTTC. Residues: CASSNKETQYF.

The chain recombines TRBV11-1 with TRBJ2-5, with 7 nucleotides matching TRBD2. The ends lost 0 bases at V and 2 bases at J; junction bases unmatched: 3. Germline loops: CDR1 SGHAT, CDR2 FQDESV (reference sequence). The CDR3 totals 15 residues. DNA for the CDR3: TGTGCCAGCAGCTTAGCGTGGGGGGGACAAGAGACCCAGTACTTC. Translation: CASSLAWGGQETQYF. Together with reference TRBV11-1 and TRBJ2-5, the CDR3 gives the full variable domain: EAEVAQSPRYKITEKSQAVAFWCDPISGHATLYWYRQILGQGPELLVQFQDESVVDDSQLPKDRFSAERLKGVDSTLKIQPAELGDSAMYLCASSLAWGGQETQYFGPGTRLLVL.

This sequence joins TRBV18 and TRBJ2-7; D may be TRBD2 (6 bases). The CDR3 contains 13 residues. The germline V and J ends were trimmed by 2 bases and 3 bases, with 8 bases remaining between them. Germline lookup yields CDR1 KGHSH and CDR2 LQKENI. In nucleotides, the CDR3 is TGTGCCAGCTCACCAATGCGGGGCTACGAGCAGTACTTC. It yields the protein CASSPMRGYEQYF.

This clonotype was counted at least ten times. The chain recombines TRBV3-1 with TRBJ2-1; either TRBD1 or TRBD2 may supply D (6 bases each). The germline gives CDR1 LGHDT, CDR2 YNNKEL (reference sequence). The length of the CDR3 is 16 residues. Trimming shortened V by 1 base and J by 4 bases, and 14 bases separated the two germline ends. The CDR3 DNA follows: TGTGCCAGCAGCCAAGTCCCGGGGGCCCCGTACAATGAGCAGTTCTTC. It codes for CASSQVPGAPYNEQFF.

The chain couples TRBV20-1 to TRBJ2-1, with D uncertain. V was pared by 7 bases and J by 9 bases, with 16 bases between. Germline CDR1 reads DFQATT; CDR2 reads SNEGSKA (reference sequence). The CDR3 has 12 amino acids. CDR3 loop: CSVPLGFVEQFF. The DNA of the CDR3 is TGCAGTGTTCCGCTTGGGTTCGTTGAGCAGTTCTTC.

The CDR3 DNA is TGTGCCAGCGGATCTGGCCGTGAGCAGTTCTTC. Amino acid sequence: CASGSGREQFF. This rearrangement joins TRBV12-3 or TRBV12-4 to TRBJ2-1; D remains unclear. The germline V and J ends were trimmed by 8 bases and 9 bases, with 11 bases remaining between them. This CDR3 contains 11 residues.

The chain joins TRBV6-6 to TRBJ2-7, with D possibly called TRBD1 or TRBD2 (5 bases each). The CDR3 runs to 14 residues. Looked up from germline, CDR1 is MNHNY and CDR2 is SVGAGI (reference sequence). V lost 4 bases, J lost 3 bases, and 13 bases lay in between. This CDR3 is CASSFGTSSYEQYF. For the CDR3, the DNA is TGTGCCAGCAGTTTCGGGACGTCAAGCTACGAGCAGTACTTC.

This clonotype showed up just a few times. The V call is TRBV4-1, the J call TRBJ2-3; TRBD1 is a possible D gene (5 bases). The ends were cut back, 0 bases at V and 3 bases at J, with 16 bases in the middle. The CDR3 covers 17 residues. Germline CDR1 reads MGHRA; CDR2 reads YSYEKL. The CDR3 nucleotides are TGCGCCAGCAGCCAAGAGATCCTCCAGGGCTCGACAGATACGCAGTATTTT. As protein: CASSQEILQGSTDTQYF.

In this sample, this clonotype turned up a few times. The chain carries TRBV21-1 and TRBJ2-7; no DNA check was done on the table's D call, TRBD2. TRBV21-1 is deemed a pseudogene. The CDR3 consists of 15 residues. This chain's CDR3 is CASRTSGAISYEQYF. CDR3 coding DNA: TGTGCCAGCAGAACTAGCGGGGCCATCTCCTACGAGCAGTACTTC.

The genes are TRBV27 and TRBJ2-1; TRBD1 matches 7 bases. The CDR3 length is 16 residues. Germline loops: CDR1 MNHEY, CDR2 SMNVEV (reference sequence). V was clipped by 5 bases and J by 4 bases; unmatched bases: 11. CDR3 sequence reads: CASSPKQGLGYNEQFF. DNA for the CDR3: TGTGCCAGCAGTCCTAAACAGGGGCTCGGGTACAATGAGCAGTTCTTC.

In this sample, this clonotype turned up a few times. V usage is TRBV6-5 and J usage is TRBJ2-1; 10 nucleotides agree with TRBD2. The CDR3 covers 12 residues. The germline V gene has CDR1 MNHEY and CDR2 SVGAGI. Trimming cost V 6 bases and J 9 bases; bases outside gene matches: 2. The CDR3 loop is CASRPSGGEQFF. Written as DNA, the CDR3 is TGTGCCAGCAGACCTAGCGGGGGTGAGCAGTTCTTC.

The genes are TRBV7-2 and TRBJ1-5; D is possibly TRBD1 (5 bases). Trimming cost V 4 bases and J 0 bases, with 13 bases left between them. Germline V gene sequence: CDR1 SGHTA, CDR2 FQGNSA. There are 16 residues in the CDR3. The DNA for the CDR3 is TGTGCCAGCAGCTCACCCCTCAGGGATAGCAATCAGCCCCAGCATTTT. This encodes CASSSPLRDSNQPQHF. The variable domain in full, completed from reference TRBV7-2 and TRBJ1-5, reads GAGVSQSPSNKVTEKGKDVELRCDPISGHTALYWYRQSLGQGLEFLIYFQGNSAPDKSGLPSDRFSAERTGGSVSTLTIQRTQQEDSAVYLCASSSPLRDSNQPQHFGDGTRLSIL.

V usage is TRBV27 and J usage is TRBJ2-7; D gene unclear. Germline loops: CDR1 MNHEY, CDR2 SMNVEV (reference sequence). This CDR3 comprises 17 residues. The ends were cut back, 6 bases at V and 2 bases at J, with 23 bases in the middle. The CDR3 spells CASSTSSGGTLPYEQYF. CDR3 DNA sequence: TGTGCCAGCAGCACCAGCTCGGGCGGAACCCTACCCTACGAGCAGTACTTC.

This clonotype has only a few counts. The chain couples TRBV27 to TRBJ1-5; D unresolved. V shed 2 bases and J shed 2 bases, with 10 bases lying between them. Germline CDR1 MNHEY, CDR2 SMNVEV (reference sequence). This CDR3 has 15 residues. CDR3 nucleotide sequence: TGTGCCAGCAGTTTAGGGGTTTATGGCAATCAGCCCCAGCATTTT. This encodes CASSLGVYGNQPQHF.

The J gene is TRBJ2-3, the V gene TRBV6-6, with TRBD2 identical over 9 bases. Germline CDR1 and CDR2: MNHNY and SVGAGI (reference sequence). V gave up 10 bases and J gave up 1 base; unmatched junction bases: 9. CDR3 length: 15 residues. CDR3 amino acids: CATLKSSGGTDTQYF. The CDR3 DNA reads TGTGCCACTCTGAAATCTAGCGGGGGCACAGATACGCAGTATTTT.

This clonotype showed up just a few times. V is TRBV3-1 and J is TRBJ2-7; a weak D match, TRBD1 (6 bases). Deletions cut 4 bases from V and 7 bases from J, with 20 bases between. The CDR3 length is 15 residues. Germline assignment: CDR1 LGHDT and CDR2 YNNKEL (reference sequence). This CDR3 reads CASSPRLLGTGEQYF. In DNA form, the CDR3 reads TGTGCCAGCAGCCCGAGACTCCTCGGCACAGGGGAGCAGTACTTC.

This clonotype was seen ten or more times. V gene TRBV20-1 combines with J gene TRBJ2-2; 8 nucleotides match TRBD1. Germline values: CDR1 DFQATT, CDR2 SNEGSKA (reference sequence). V shed 4 bases, J shed 3 bases, and the junction held 1 base outside the gene matches. The CDR3 runs 13 residues. CDR3 protein: CSANRGDTGELFF. The CDR3 DNA reads TGCAGTGCTAACAGGGGGGACACCGGGGAGCTGTTTTTT.

This clonotype has a handful of counts. The chain uses TRBV7-9 and TRBJ2-6; D remains unclear. Trimming shortened V by 3 bases and J by 2 bases, and 11 bases separated the two germline ends. The CDR3 is made up of 16 amino acids. Germline CDR1 SEHNR, CDR2 FQNEAQ (reference sequence). The CDR3 loop reads CASSFPLDAGANVLTF. The CDR3 nucleotides are TGTGCCAGCAGCTTTCCCCTAGACGCTGGGGCCAACGTCCTGACTTTC.

This clonotype was detected once. V and J are TRBV12-3 or TRBV12-4 and TRBJ2-1; TRBD2 agrees at 8 bases. J was trimmed by 7 bases and V by 6 bases; bases with no gene match: 8. This CDR3 has 14 amino acids. The CDR3 is CASRAPGGLNEQFF. CDR3 DNA: TGTGCCAGCAGGGCACCGGGGGGGTTAAATGAGCAGTTCTTC.

This clonotype was detected a few times. This rearrangement joins TRBV7-9 to TRBJ2-7; D is ambiguous. The germline V gene has CDR1 SEHNR and CDR2 FQNEAQ (reference sequence). The CDR3 totals 14 residues. V was cut by 1 base and J by 4 bases, with 11 bases left in between. In nucleotides, the CDR3 is TGTGCCAGCAGCTTAGTTAACGACCCTTACGAGCAGTACTTC. It encodes CASSLVNDPYEQYF.